A selection of T cell receptor beta chains follows, all from one sample in a study of OX40 agonist ivuxolimab in advanced cancers. This table comes from immunoSEQ multiplex PCR, and its TCRdb copy is limited to in-frame clones, with some not included. The sample has roughly 76,000 clones, approximately 86% seen once. The sequenced sample was CD4+ or CD8+ T cells sorted from blood, obtained in a trial of the OX40 agonist ivuxolimab. Every receptor here comes from an adult with an advanced solid tumor such as melanoma, head and neck, liver or kidney cancer. Both conserved end residues are part of each CDR3. A D gene is named only where the DNA matches it firmly. Rows may omit the clone size; those that give it use once, few, many or a size class.

V	size	D	J	CDR3	DNA
TRBV10-3	NA	NA	TRBJ2-1	CAISERGQSSYNEQFF	TGTGCCATCAGTGAGAGAGGACAGAGCTCCTACAATGAGCAGTTCTTC
TRBV18	NA	TRBD1	TRBJ2-7	CASSPGQGETYEQYF	TGTGCCAGCTCACCCGGACAGGGGGAGACCTACGAGCAGTACTTC
TRBV7-2	NA	NA	TRBJ1-3	CASSLATGRSGNTIYF	TGTGCCAGCAGCTTAGCAACGGGCCGCTCTGGAAACACCATATATTTT
TRBV4-2	NA	NA	TRBJ2-1	CASSQAGGGYNEQLF	TGTGCCAGCAGCCAAGCAGGGGGGGGCTACAATGAGCAGCTCTTC
TRBV9	few	TRBD1	TRBJ2-2	CASSIGQGRGTGELFF	TGTGCCAGCAGCATCGGACAGGGGCGTGGGACCGGGGAGCTGTTTTTT
TRBV10-2	NA	NA	TRBJ2-3	CASRGTPTPLNTQYF	TGCGCCAGCAGAGGGACTCCGACCCCCCTTAATACGCAGTATTTT
TRBV7-6	NA	NA	TRBJ2-4	CASIPTGSGVSMFKNIQYF	TGTGCCAGCATCCCAACAGGGTCTGGGGTATCAATGTTTAAAAACATTCAGTACTTC
TRBV6-1	NA	TRBD1	TRBJ1-5	CASSEAQGQGAQPQHF	TGTGCCAGCAGTGAAGCTCAGGGACAGGGAGCCCAGCCCCAGCATTTT
TRBV7-2	NA	NA	TRBJ1-2	CASSLDGGANYGYTF	TGTGCCAGCAGCTTAGACGGAGGGGCAAACTATGGCTACACCTTC
TRBV5-1	NA	TRBD1	TRBJ1-4	CASSKIQGKGEKLFF	TGCGCCAGCAGCAAGATACAGGGGAAAGGGGAAAAACTGTTTTTT
TRBV7-6	NA	NA	TRBJ2-4	CASSFSEHNIQYF	TGTGCCAGCAGCTTTTCCGAACATAACATTCAGTACTTC
TRBV10-3	once	TRBD1	TRBJ2-1	CASQGDRGQNEQFF	TGTGCCTCCCAAGGGGACAGGGGGCAGAATGAGCAGTTCTTC
TRBV6-5	NA	NA	TRBJ1-5	CASRVDRNQPQHF	TGTGCCAGCAGGGTGGACAGAAATCAGCCCCAGCATTTT
TRBV7-8	few	TRBD1	TRBJ1-6	CASSSSGTDNSPLHF	TGTGCCAGCAGCTCCTCAGGGACAGATAATTCACCCCTCCACTTT
TRBV7-2	NA	NA	TRBJ2-7	CASTGLNEQYF	TGTGCCAGCACCGGACTAAACGAGCAGTACTTC
TRBV29-1	once	NA	TRBJ1-4	CSVEEGGNEKLFF	TGCAGCGTGGAAGAGGGGGGTAATGAAAAACTGTTTTTT
TRBV4-2	once	TRBD2	TRBJ2-7	CASSLGGGSSYEQYF	TGTGCCAGCAGCCTCGGCGGGGGTAGTTCCTACGAGCAGTACTTC
TRBV5-5	NA	TRBD1	TRBJ1-2	CASSLGGRDYGYTF	TGTGCCAGCAGCTTAGGGGGCCGAGACTATGGCTACACCTTC
TRBV7-2	NA	NA	TRBJ2-7	CASRKGGHEQYF	TGTGCCAGCAGAAAGGGGGGCCACGAGCAGTACTTC
TRBV5-1	NA	NA	TRBJ2-2	CASSLLRNAGELFF	TGCGCCAGCAGCCTATTGAGAAACGCCGGGGAGCTGTTTTTT
TRBV5-6	NA	NA	TRBJ2-7	CASTMDRTYEQYF	TGTGCCAGCACCATGGACAGAACTTACGAGCAGTACTTC
TRBV7-3	once	NA	TRBJ2-5	CASSSPPKTHPMETQYF	TGTGCCAGCAGCTCGCCACCAAAGACCCACCCGATGGAGACCCAGTACTTC
TRBV5-4	NA	TRBD2	TRBJ2-7	CASSAGTSGGLYEQYF	TGTGCCAGCAGCGCCGGGACTAGCGGGGGGCTTTACGAGCAGTACTTC
TRBV7-2	once	TRBD1	TRBJ1-2	CASSLDNRGGDGYTF	TGTGCCAGCAGCTTAGATAACAGGGGCGGAGATGGCTACACCTTC
TRBV21-1	NA	NA	TRBJ1-5	CASSLRGYSNQPQHF	TGTGCCAGCAGCCTCCGGGGCTATAGCAATCAGCCCCAGCATTTT
TRBV7-2	NA	NA	TRBJ2-7	CASSRGDGPYEQYF	TGTGCCAGCAGCAGGGGAGACGGACCCTACGAGCAGTACTTC
TRBV5-8	NA	TRBD2	TRBJ2-5	CASSRGDGRQETQYF	TGTGCCAGCAGCAGGGGCGACGGGAGGCAAGAGACCCAGTACTTC
TRBV11-3	NA	NA	TRBJ2-1	CASSEGRNEQFF	TGTGCCAGCAGCGAGGGACGCAATGAGCAGTTCTTC
TRBV11-1	NA	TRBD1	TRBJ2-3	CASSFGTGGTDTQYF	TGTGCCAGCAGCTTCGGGACAGGGGGGACAGATACGCAGTATTTT
TRBV5-5	NA	NA	TRBJ1-1	CASRPAVSDTEAFF	TGTGCCAGCAGACCCGCTGTTTCGGACACTGAAGCTTTCTTT
TRBV28	NA	NA	TRBJ2-7	CASSLQLYEQYF	TGTGCCAGCAGTTTACAACTCTACGAGCAGTACTTC
TRBV5-6	NA	NA	TRBJ2-1	CASTSWGGYNNEQFF	TGTGCCAGCACCTCTTGGGGGGGCTACAATAATGAGCAGTTCTTC
TRBV29-1	NA	NA	TRBJ1-5	CSVGIDLNQPQHF	TGCAGCGTTGGTATAGATCTCAATCAGCCCCAGCATTTT
TRBV5-4	NA	NA	TRBJ2-7	CASSQGRVSYEQYF	TGTGCCAGCAGCCAGGGCAGAGTTTCCTACGAGCAGTACTTC
TRBV7-2	NA	NA	TRBJ2-3	CASSLKTDTQYF	TGTGCCAGCAGCTTAAAAACGGATACGCAGTATTTT
TRBV21-1	NA	NA	TRBJ2-7	CASSYQDRGEQYF	TGTGCCAGCAGCTACCAGGACAGGGGCGAGCAGTACTTC
TRBV6-1	NA	NA	TRBJ1-2	CASSFSTYYGYTF	TGTGCCAGCAGCTTTAGCACGTACTATGGCTACACCTTC
TRBV11-2	NA	NA	TRBJ2-7	CASSLGWFEQYF	TGTGCCAGCAGCTTGGGTTGGTTCGAGCAGTACTTC